This T cell receptor beta chain was recovered during a study of blood T cell repertoires in COVID-19. Cohort placement rested on clinical history that participants reported themselves. Germline V gives CDR1 SGHAT, CDR2 FQNNGV. Trimming cost V 6 bases and J 0 bases, with 8 bases left between them. There are 13 residues in the CDR3. Original processing methods: Nucleated cell number was recorded as an estimate derived from reference gene primer amplification. Sequencing was performed with immunoSEQ multiplex PCR; in TCRdb, only in-frame clones are kept and a portion is missing. The D gene and trimming were derived from the DNA, and the V and J assignments and clone size from that table. The repertoire holds 200,000 or so clones, with roughly 89% as singletons.

The TCR originated in a middle-aged woman with acute COVID-19. V gene TRBV11-2 combines with J gene TRBJ1-1; D gene ambiguous. The sequenced material came from PBMCs or T cells enriched from blood (not recorded which). DNA of the CDR3: TGTGCCAGCAGTGGAGGATTGAACACTGAAGCTTTCTTT. Translating gives CASSGGLNTEAFF.